This record covers a single TCR beta chain. What antigen it recognizes has not been identified. Base quality data are lacking; no much larger clone is found one base away. The data originate from a study of blood T cell repertoires in COVID-19 (TCRdb year 2020). For the study in its entirety: The collaborator samples originated in the United States, Italy and Spain and spanned the acute and convalescent phases of COVID-19. The material from the prospective study consisted of cDNA or gDNA derived from T cells, B-cell-depleted T cells, or PBMCs. The dataset comprised deeply sampled blood TCRbeta repertoires from subjects exposed to, actively infected with, or recovered from COVID-19. The repertoires were made available in a free public database intended to serve as a resource for research on the immune response to SARS-CoV-2. The samples were drawn from the first 160 participants of the ongoing ImmuneRACE study and from some 1,300 subjects provided by 6 global collaborators. The sample metadata nearly always contained a de-identified subject ID, COVID-19 status, age in years and sex. Where HLA class I and class II types were available, the types were taken from metadata supplied by the sample provider, not from assay-based typing.

In the prospective study, participants were about 18 to 89 years old, resided in 20 to 30 geographic areas of the United States, and were enrolled through a virtual design. In the prospective study, cohorts were assigned on the basis of participant-reported clinical history obtained from a screening survey and a study questionnaire. Exposed participants had been in contact, within 2 weeks of entering the study, with a person who had a PCR-confirmed or clinician-diagnosed case of COVID-19. Mobile phlebotomists in the prospective study collected whole blood, serum and a nasopharyngeal or oropharyngeal swab from every participant. Additional blood draws and questionnaires over an approximately two-month period could optionally be provided by prospective study participants. Before DNA extraction, prospective study blood samples were shipped either frozen or at room temperature. TCRbeta CDR3 regions were amplified from genomic DNA by means of the immunoSEQ Assay, a bias-controlled multiplex PCR. The study's own analysis went as follows. The number of nucleated cells in each sample was estimated from the amplification of reference gene primers within the assay. To quantify the absolute abundance of each unique TCRbeta CDR3 rearrangement, sequence reads were collapsed and filtered. For each sample, productive Simpson clonality was calculated as the square root of Simpson's diversity index over productive rearrangements. TCRdb obtained this table from immuneACCESS and retained in-frame rearrangements with V and J assigned. These tables miss some clones; where compared with another copy, unresolved V genes account for less than half of the shortfall, and the remainder is unexplained. From that table come the V and J calls and clone size; the DNA was used to work out D and trimming. This sample gives around 330,000 clones in total; around 85% of them show up just once. The ten largest make up 1.5% to 2% of the sample.

On the study overall, not on this receptor specifically: Clinical and demographic metadata were provided uncurated, with the amount varying by source and participant.

The specimen sequenced was PBMCs or T cells enriched from blood (not recorded which). The sequence was collected from a woman in her 30s who had been exposed to COVID-19.

The CDR3 region reads CASSAWTSGEADTQYF. The sequence in DNA is TGTGCCAGTAGTGCCTGGACTAGCGGGGAGGCAGATACGCAGTATTTT. The V and J segments used are TRBV19 and TRBJ2-3; the junction holds 12 bases that match TRBD2. Compared with germline, V lacks 5 bases and J lacks 4 bases; bases without a gene match: 7. For CDR1 and CDR2, the germline V gene (reference sequence) lists LNHDA and SQIVND. Including the terminal cysteine and phenylalanine, the CDR3 comprises 16 residues. The DNA shown is the 48-base CDR3, in frame from base 1.